Reported below is one T cell receptor beta chain. Produced via immunoSEQ multiplex PCR; TCRdb's table is partial and in-frame only. Of some 120,000 clones in the sample, about nine tenths were seen once. The germline CDR1 and CDR2 sequences are MNHNY and SVGAGI (reference sequence). V dropped 5 bases and J dropped 6; count of bases not matched to a gene: 8. The CDR3 extends over 15 amino acids. This sample was included in a study of T cell responses to AZD1222 COVID-19 vaccine. This chain links TRBV6-6 with TRBJ2-1, with 9 bases fitting TRBD2. This sample comprised peripheral blood, obtained on day 0 of MenACWY control vaccination. This receptor was obtained from an adult in good health. DNA for the CDR3: TGTGCCAGCAGTGCCGGGACTAGCTCTTTCAATGAGCAGTTCTTC. Residues: CASSAGTSSFNEQFF.